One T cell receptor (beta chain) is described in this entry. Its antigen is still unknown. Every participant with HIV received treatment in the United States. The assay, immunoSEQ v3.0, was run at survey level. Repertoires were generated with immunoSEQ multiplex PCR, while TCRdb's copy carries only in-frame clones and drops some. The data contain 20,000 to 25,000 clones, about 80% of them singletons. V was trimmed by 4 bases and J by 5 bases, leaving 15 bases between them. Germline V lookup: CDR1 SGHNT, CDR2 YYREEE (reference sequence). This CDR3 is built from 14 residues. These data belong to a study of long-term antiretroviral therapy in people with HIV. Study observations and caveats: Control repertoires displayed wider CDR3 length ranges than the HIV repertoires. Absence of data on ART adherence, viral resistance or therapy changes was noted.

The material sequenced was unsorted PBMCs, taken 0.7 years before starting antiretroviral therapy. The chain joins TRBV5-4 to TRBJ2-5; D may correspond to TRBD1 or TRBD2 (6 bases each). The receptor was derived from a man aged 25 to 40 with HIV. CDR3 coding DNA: TGTGCCAGCAGCCGGGGGCAGGGGTGGGAGACCCAGTACTTC. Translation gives CASSRGQGWETQYF.